Below, one T cell receptor beta chain is given with its context. Its target is unknown. The primer mix had 60 Vbeta and 13 Jbeta primers. Method: immunoSEQ multiplex PCR; TCRdb's copy keeps in-frame clones and lacks some. The data contain more than 95,000 clones, around 80% of them singletons. These data belong to a study of cytomegalovirus exposure and HLA in healthy donors. Looking at the study overall: Of roughly 400 genotyped donors, 81% clustered with self-reported Caucasian donors.

V lost 4 bases and J lost 10; bases outside the gene matches: 8. CDR1 is MDHEN and CDR2 is SYDVKM in the germline V gene. The CDR3 consists of 15 residues. Findings of the study overall: 87-base-pair reads could not separate some V segments, including TRBV6-2 and TRBV6-3. Only CMV serostatus was available as immune exposure information. A highly shared variant cluster was judged a likely technical artifact.

The clonotype comes from a female donor in good health and CMV-seronegative. The rearrangement uses TRBV28 and TRBJ2-1, with TRBD2 identical over 12 bases. The sample consisted of PBMCs. DNA for the CDR3: TGTGCCAGCAGTTCGGGACTAGCGGGCTATGGAGAGCAGTTCTTC. Its protein is CASSSGLAGYGEQFF.